The rows below give T cell receptor beta chains drawn from one sample of a study of blood T cell repertoires in COVID-19. Clones were read by immunoSEQ multiplex PCR, and TCRdb kept only the in-frame ones, dropping some. The sample lists some 110,000 clones; about 80% were seen once. The sample taken for sequencing was peripheral blood. All receptors derive from a man between 65 and 85 years old with active or convalescent COVID-19. Both conserved end residues are part of each CDR3. D genes are given only for firm matches. Some rows mark clone size as missing; the rest say once, few, many or name a class of expanded clone.

once TRBJ2-3 TRBD2 TRBV11-3 CASSLWTSGGRDTQYF TGTGCCAGCAGCTTATGGACTAGCGGGGGGAGAGATACGCAGTATTTT
few TRBJ2-5 TRBD2 TRBV19 CASSIDSVGGGQETQYF TGTGCCAGTAGTATAGATTCCGTTGGCGGGGGGCAGGAGACCCAGTACTTC
NA TRBJ2-5 TRBD2 TRBV5-5 CASSQALAGGQETQYF TGTGCCAGCAGCCAAGCACTAGCGGGGGGTCAAGAGACCCAGTACTTC
NA TRBJ2-7 TRBD1 TRBV4-1 CASSQEGTGFDEQYF TGCGCCAGCAGCCAAGAAGGGACAGGCTTTGACGAGCAGTACTTC
once TRBJ2-6 NA TRBV11-2 CASSAGPHSGANVLTF TGTGCCAGCAGCGCGGGACCCCACTCTGGGGCCAACGTCCTGACTTTC
NA TRBJ2-7 TRBD2 TRBV30 CAWGPGGGGQYF TGTGCCTGGGGTCCTGGGGGGGGAGGGCAGTACTTC
NA TRBJ1-2 NA TRBV5-6 CASSSSQDRIYGYTF TGTGCCAGCAGTTCAAGTCAGGACAGAATCTATGGCTACACCTTC
NA TRBJ2-2 TRBD2 TRBV11-2 CASSWGLAGVTGELFF TGTGCCAGCAGCTGGGGACTAGCGGGAGTTACCGGGGAGCTGTTTTTT
NA TRBJ1-1 NA TRBV27 CASSLDGGRNTEAFF TGTGCCAGCAGTTTAGACGGGGGGAGGAACACTGAAGCTTTCTTT
NA TRBJ1-2 NA TRBV6-5 CASRPGGAYYGYTF TGTGCCAGCAGGCCCGGGGGGGCCTACTATGGCTACACCTTC
NA TRBJ2-5 NA TRBV11-3 CASSARGGAETQYF TGTGCCAGCAGCGCAAGGGGCGGGGCAGAGACCCAGTACTTC
once TRBJ2-3 TRBD2 TRBV15 CATSRGVLAGPDTQYF TGTGCCACCAGCAGAGGTGTCCTAGCGGGCCCAGATACGCAGTATTTT
NA TRBJ1-2 TRBD1 TRBV28 CASNPLDRGPVGYTF TGTGCCAGCAATCCTCTCGACAGGGGACCCGTTGGCTACACCTTC
NA TRBJ1-1 TRBD1 TRBV28 CASRIWTGGTPEAFF TGTGCCAGCAGAATCTGGACAGGGGGGACCCCCGAAGCTTTCTTT
NA TRBJ1-2 NA TRBV4-1 CASSPGAGDYGYTF TGCGCCAGCAGCCCTGGGGCAGGGGATTATGGCTACACCTTC